This T cell receptor beta chain was obtained from a study of blood T cell repertoires in COVID-19. Whole-study context: The United States, Italy and Spain provided the acute and convalescent COVID-19 samples. T cells, B-cell-depleted T cells, or PBMCs provided the cDNA or gDNA that served as material.

The CDR3 spans 15 residues. Germline CDR1 reads MGHRA; CDR2 reads YSYEKL. V lost 1 base and J 5 bases, leaving 14 bases between the germline ends. Generated by immunoSEQ multiplex PCR, the TCRdb table keeps only in-frame clones and is missing some. The sample has over 45,000 clones, about nine tenths seen once; the top ten hold 5.1%. This receptor was identified in a man between 70 and 80 years old with acute or convalescent COVID-19. The chain is built from TRBV4-1 and TRBJ1-2; a possible D gene is TRBD1 (6 bases). Sequencing used peripheral blood. The CDR3 is CASSQAPGVGYGYTF. The CDR3, as DNA: TGCGCCAGCAGCCAAGCTCCAGGGGTGGGATATGGCTACACCTTC.